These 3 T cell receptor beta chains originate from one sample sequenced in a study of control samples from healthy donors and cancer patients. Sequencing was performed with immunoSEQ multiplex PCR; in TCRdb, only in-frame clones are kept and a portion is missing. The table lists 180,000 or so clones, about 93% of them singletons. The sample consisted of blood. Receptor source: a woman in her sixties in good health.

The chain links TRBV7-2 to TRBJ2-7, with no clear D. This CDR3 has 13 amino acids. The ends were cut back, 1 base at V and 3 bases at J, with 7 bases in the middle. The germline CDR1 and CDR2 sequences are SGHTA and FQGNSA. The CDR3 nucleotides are TGTGCCAGCAGCTTAGGAGTGGACTACGAGCAGTACTTC. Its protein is CASSLGVDYEQYF.

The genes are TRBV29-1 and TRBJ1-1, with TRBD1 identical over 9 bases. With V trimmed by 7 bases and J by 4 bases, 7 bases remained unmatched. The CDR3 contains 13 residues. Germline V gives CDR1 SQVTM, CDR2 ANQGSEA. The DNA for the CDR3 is TGCAGCGCTTCACGGGGACAGGGCACTGAAGCTTTCTTT. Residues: CSASRGQGTEAFF.

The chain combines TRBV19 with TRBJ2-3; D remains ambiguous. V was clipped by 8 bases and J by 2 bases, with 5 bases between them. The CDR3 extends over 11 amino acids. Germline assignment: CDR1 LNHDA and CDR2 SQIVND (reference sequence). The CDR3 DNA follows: TGTGCCAGTGGGATCACAGATACGCAGTATTTT. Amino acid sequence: CASGITDTQYF. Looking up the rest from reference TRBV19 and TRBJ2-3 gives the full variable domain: DGGITQSPKYLFRKEGQNVTLSCEQNLNHDAMYWYRQDPGQGLRLIYYSQIVNDFQKGDIAEGYSVSREKKESFPLTVTSAQKNPTAFYLCASGITDTQYFGPGTRLTVL.